The rows below give T cell receptor beta chains drawn from one sample of a study of technical replicates of blood from a handful of donors. This table comes from immunoSEQ multiplex PCR, and its TCRdb copy is limited to in-frame clones, with some not included. The sample lists some 68,000 clones, nearly 97% occurring once. Sequencing input: T cells isolated from PBMCs. These receptors came from a human donor in good health. The CDR3 runs from the conserved cysteine through the conserved F or W. D genes are given only for firm matches. Rows give clone size only sometimes, using once, few, many, or a class for an expanded clone.

clone size,J gene,D gene,V gene,CDR3 DNA,CDR3 protein
.,TRBJ1-1,.,TRBV12-5,TGTGCTAGTGGAGGGAACAGGGCCATGAACACTGAAGCTTTCTTT,CASGGNRAMNTEAFF
.,TRBJ2-2,.,TRBV5-6,TGTGCCAGCAGCTTGGGAGGTGCGAACACCGGGGAGCTGTTTTTT,CASSLGGANTGELFF
.,TRBJ2-5,.,TRBV6-6,TGTGCCAGCAGCCGAGGGGAGACCCAGTACTTC,CASSRGETQYF
.,TRBJ2-1,.,TRBV19,TGTGCCAGTATCGGACTGGAACTCAATGAGCAGTTCTTC,CASIGLELNEQFF
.,TRBJ1-3,.,TRBV2,TGTGCCAGCAGTCCCGGTGCCCTCTCTGGAAACACCATATATTTT,CASSPGALSGNTIYF
.,TRBJ2-7,TRBD1,TRBV5-4,TGTGCCAGCAGCCGACAGGACAGGGGGACCTACGAGCAGTACTTC,CASSRQDRGTYEQYF
.,TRBJ2-3,TRBD1,TRBV4-1,TGCGCCAGCAGCCATAAAAGGACCCGACAGGGAACATTAACAGATACGCAGTATTTT,CASSHKRTRQGTLTDTQYF
.,TRBJ1-5,.,TRBV7-6,TGTGCCAGCAGCCAGCAAGGCGGTGAGGATCAGCCCCAGCATTTT,CASSQQGGEDQPQHF
.,TRBJ2-7,TRBD1,TRBV6-5,TGTGCCAGCCGACCTCCGGGACAGGTGAAAGGCGAGCAGTACTTC,CASRPPGQVKGEQYF
.,TRBJ2-2,TRBD2,TRBV27,TGTGCCAGCAGTGGGGAAGGGACTAGCGGGAGGGCCTTGGACACCGGGGAGCTGTTTTTT,CASSGEGTSGRALDTGELFF
few,TRBJ2-2,TRBD2,TRBV19,TGTGCCAGTACTGTGACGGGGGGACACACCGGGGAGCTGTTTTTT,CASTVTGGHTGELFF
.,TRBJ2-7,TRBD1,TRBV6-1,TGTGCCAGCAGTGAGGGACAGGGCTTAAACTACGAGCAGTACTTC,CASSEGQGLNYEQYF
.,TRBJ2-7,TRBD1,TRBV7-6,TGTGCCAGCAGCACTGGACAGGGCTACGAGCAGTACTTC,CASSTGQGYEQYF
.,TRBJ2-5,TRBD1,TRBV18,TGTGCCAGCTCACCGGGACAGATCCAAGAGACCCAGTACTTC,CASSPGQIQETQYF
few,TRBJ1-4,TRBD1,TRBV2,TGTGCCAGCAGGGAGACAGGGACGTGGACTAATGAAAAACTGTTTTTT,CASRETGTWTNEKLFF
.,TRBJ2-1,TRBD1,TRBV10-3,TGTGCCATCAGTGTCTCCGGGACAGTAGTTGACAATGAGCAGTTCTTC,CAISVSGTVVDNEQFF
.,TRBJ2-2,.,TRBV19,TGTGCCAGTAGTCGGTGGGGCCTGAACACCGGGGAGCTGTTTTTT,CASSRWGLNTGELFF
once,TRBJ2-2,TRBD2,TRBV18,TGTGCCAGCTCACCAAGCGGGGTGAACACCGGGGAGCTGTTTTTT,CASSPSGVNTGELFF
.,TRBJ1-2,TRBD1,TRBV9,TGTGCCAGCAGCATGGGGGACAGCTCTAACTATGGCTACACCTTC,CASSMGDSSNYGYTF
.,TRBJ2-1,.,TRBV10-3,TGTGCCATCCGCGGGGACGGCGGACACCGAGCCTACAATGAGCAGTTCTTC,CAIRGDGGHRAYNEQFF
once,TRBJ1-5,TRBD1,TRBV4-1,TGCGCCAGCAGCCAAGCGGTGAGTGGGACAGGCAATCAGCCCCAGCATTTT,CASSQAVSGTGNQPQHF
.,TRBJ2-1,.,TRBV6-1,TGTGCCAGCAGGACAAGGGGGATCCCCTACAATGAGCAGTTCTTC,CASRTRGIPYNEQFF
.,TRBJ1-5,.,TRBV19,TGTGCCAGTAGTATAGTTTGGGGCGGTGTGTCGCCCCAGCATTTT,CASSIVWGGVSPQHF
.,TRBJ2-3,TRBD2,TRBV27,TGTGCCAGCAGTTTTGTAGCGGGAGTCGCAGATACGCAGTATTTT,CASSFVAGVADTQYF
.,TRBJ2-6,TRBD1,TRBV28,TGTGCCAGCAGTTCACAGGGGTCTGGGGCCAACGTCCTGACTTTC,CASSSQGSGANVLTF
.,TRBJ1-5,.,TRBV5-6,TGTGCCGGATCTAATGGCGGAGGCAATCAGCCCCAGCATTTT,CAGSNGGGNQPQHF
few,TRBJ1-6,.,TRBV12-5,TGTGCTAGTGGCTCTCGACCGGGAAGCTCCTATAATTCACCCCTCCACTTT,CASGSRPGSSYNSPLHF
.,TRBJ2-6,.,TRBV5-1,TGCGCCAGCAGGGCTGGCTCTGGGGCCAACGTCCTGACTTTC,CASRAGSGANVLTF
.,TRBJ1-2,.,TRBV28,TGTGCCAGCAGTACAGTAGGGAGTAACTATGGCTACACCTTC,CASSTVGSNYGYTF
.,TRBJ2-1,.,TRBV5-1,TGCGCCAGCAGCTTGGGTTCTGGGTCGCTCCAGGTCAATGAGCAGTTCTTC,CASSLGSGSLQVNEQFF
.,TRBJ1-2,.,TRBV29-1,TGCAGCGTCGACCGGGACTATGGCTACACCTTC,CSVDRDYGYTF
.,TRBJ1-5,.,TRBV19,TGTGCCAGTAGTATTCCAGGGTCCCACAATCAGCCCCAGCATTTT,CASSIPGSHNQPQHF
once,TRBJ2-1,.,TRBV10-3,TGTGCCATCAGTGCCGTGGAAAATTCTTGGGGCCGAAAGCAGTTCTTC,CAISAVENSWGRKQFF
once,TRBJ2-7,TRBD1,TRBV7-3,TGTGCCAGCAGCTTAGGGCAGGGGGTTTACGAGCAGTACTTC,CASSLGQGVYEQYF
.,TRBJ2-3,TRBD2,TRBV10-1,TGCGCCAGCAGTGAGTCGACTAGCGGGGGCGCAGATACGCAGTATTTT,CASSESTSGGADTQYF
.,TRBJ2-6,.,TRBV5-1,TGCGCCAGCAGCTTGGGTGCAGGGACTGGGGCCAACGTCCTGACTTTC,CASSLGAGTGANVLTF
.,TRBJ2-3,TRBD2,TRBV27,TGTGCCAGCAGGAAGGGACTAGCGGCGGATACGCAGTATTTT,CASRKGLAADTQYF
.,TRBJ1-1,.,TRBV4-2,TGTGCCAGCAGCCAAGACGAATTGTTGCAGATGAACACTGAAGCTTTCTTT,CASSQDELLQMNTEAFF
.,TRBJ1-3,.,TRBV6-5,TGTGCCAGCAGCCCCGAGGGGGGGGCTGGAAACACCATATATTTT,CASSPEGGAGNTIYF